This passage covers 23 T cell receptor beta chains from one sample sequenced in a study of patients and donors after allogeneic stem cell transplantation. TCRdb re-called the RT-PCR reads with MiXCR, one entry per CDR3 protein. In the table there are around 90,000 distinct CDR3 sequences, roughly 52% of which are singletons. Sequenced: blood, either unsorted or a sorted T cell fraction (not recorded which). All receptors derive from a human donor who was either an allogeneic HSCT recipient or a stem cell or donor lymphocyte infusion donor (not recorded which). It is not recorded whose cells these are; they may come from a transplant donor.

This clonotype turned up a few times. The rearrangement joins TRBV7-9 to TRBJ1-1, with D unclear. V gave up 4 bases and J gave up 11 bases, with 8 bases separating them. CDR1 and CDR2 from the germline V gene are SEHNR and FQNEAQ (reference sequence). The CDR3 totals 10 residues. The CDR3 DNA reads TGTGCCAGCAGCTCGCCGGAGGCTTTCTTT. This gives the protein CASSSPEAFF.

The rearrangement links TRBV5-1 to TRBJ2-1, with 7 bases lining up with TRBD2. The CDR3 is made up of 13 amino acids. Per the germline V gene, CDR1 is SGHRS and CDR2 is YFSETQ. The V gene end was trimmed by 4 bases and the J gene end by 6 bases; junction bases not matched to a gene: 4. The CDR3 region is CASSPGGSNEQFF. The CDR3 DNA reads TGCGCCAGCAGCCCCGGGGGGTCCAATGAGCAGTTCTTC.

This clonotype was recorded a few times. The chain links TRBV4-3 to TRBJ1-5; D not resolved. Trimming left V 0 bases short and J 4 bases short, with 10 bases between. The V gene's germline CDR1 is LGHNA and CDR2 YSLEER. This CDR3 spans 15 amino acids. The CDR3 spells CASSQDPGPNQPQHF. The CDR3 region has the DNA TGCGCCAGCAGCCAAGATCCGGGCCCGAATCAGCCCCAGCATTTT.

This clonotype was seen only a few times. J is TRBJ1-1 and V is TRBV29-1; the D is unclear. The CDR3 contains 14 residues. Germline V gene sequence: CDR1 SQVTM, CDR2 ANQGSEA. V gave up 4 bases and J gave up 1 base, with 13 bases separating them. CDR3 DNA sequence: TGCAGCGTTGTGTCTCGGCAGGCGAACACTGAAGCTTTCTTT. Its translation is CSVVSRQANTEAFF.

The chain recombines TRBV5-1 with TRBJ2-1; TRBD2 aligns across 8 bases. V lost 3 bases to trimming and J lost 4 bases; unmatched junction nucleotides: 9. This CDR3 is 16 amino acids long. Germline CDR1 reads SGHRS; CDR2 reads YFSETQ. CDR3 region: CASSWVGTSGYNEQFF. The CDR3 DNA is TGCGCCAGCAGCTGGGTTGGAACTAGCGGATACAATGAGCAGTTCTTC.

V gene TRBV12-3 or TRBV12-4 combines with J gene TRBJ1-3; D is ambiguous. This CDR3 has 14 amino acids. Trimming pared 6 bases from V and 7 bases from J, leaving 16 bases between. CDR3 bases: TGTGCCAGCAGAATCGACACCGGTCCGAACACCATATATTTT. Its translation: CASRIDTGPNTIYF.

At least ten counts were recorded for this clonotype. The gene calls are TRBV5-1 and TRBJ2-7; D might be TRBD1 or TRBD2, each matching 5 bases. The ends were cut back, 5 bases at V and 0 bases at J, with 9 bases in the middle. CDR3 length: 13 amino acids. From germline, CDR1 is SGHRS and CDR2 YFSETQ. The chain's CDR3 is CASRGDHSYEQYF. Here the CDR3 DNA reads TGCGCCAGCAGGGGGGACCACTCCTACGAGCAGTACTTC.

This clonotype has a handful of counts. The CDR3 DNA sequence: TGTGCCAGCAGCTTTACGACAGGGCTAGGGAACACTGAAGCTTTCTTT. Protein sequence: CASSFTTGLGNTEAFF. The chain combines TRBV7-8 with TRBJ1-1, with TRBD1 matching 7 bases. The CDR3 covers 16 residues. The junction had 8 bases not matched to a gene; V was cut back by 3 bases and J by 1 base. The germline gives CDR1 SGHVS, CDR2 FQNEAQ.

For this clonotype: An end of the junction does not agree with germline; a read error may underlie this. The chain recombines TRBV7-9 with TRBJ1-2, with 10 bases fitting TRBD1. The CDR3 has 15 residues. In germline, CDR1 is SEHNR, CDR2 FQNEAQ (reference sequence). CDR3 nucleotide sequence: TGTGCCAGCACCGATGCGGACAGGGGGAACTATAGCTACACCTTC. It is translated as CASTDADRGNYSYTF.

The chain combines TRBV4-3 with TRBJ2-7; the D call may be TRBD1 or TRBD2 (5 bases each). The CDR3 has 16 amino acids. The germline gives CDR1 LGHNA, CDR2 YSLEER. V gave up 3 bases and J gave up 9 bases, with 24 bases separating them. DNA of the CDR3: TGCGCCAGCAGCCAGGGAGAGGGGACCCTCAAGCATGTGCAGTACTTC. This encodes CASSQGEGTLKHVQYF.

The chain is built from TRBV10-3 and TRBJ2-3; no clear D. This CDR3 is built from 18 residues. V lost 0 bases and J 1 base, leaving 17 bases between the germline ends. Germline CDR1 and CDR2: ENHRY and SYGVKD. The CDR3 region has the DNA TGTGCCATCAGTGAGTCGACTCAAGGAGTTTTAGGCACAGATACGCAGTATTTT. This encodes CAISESTQGVLGTDTQYF.

This clonotype was recorded at least ten times. The chain links TRBV6-2 or TRBV6-3 to TRBJ1-5, with D unclear. The CDR3 covers 12 residues. Germline CDR1 reads MNHEY; CDR2 reads SVGEGT. V was clipped by 6 bases and J by 6 bases, with 9 bases between them. Here the CDR3 DNA reads TGTGCCAGCAGCAACCCATTTCAGCCCCAGCATTTT. It codes for CASSNPFQPQHF.

This clonotype came up once. The gene calls are TRBV4-1 and TRBJ2-5, with TRBD1 matching over 7 bases. Trimming took 1 base from V and 10 from J; bases not matched to a gene: 21. CDR1 MGHRA and CDR2 YSYEKL come from the germline V gene. This CDR3 spans 18 amino acids. The CDR3 sequence is CASSQAGDSEPDGRRQYF. CDR3 nucleotide sequence: TGCGCCAGCAGCCAAGCAGGGGACAGTGAACCGGATGGTCGCCGCCAGTACTTC.

A few counts support this clonotype. The J gene is TRBJ1-1, the V gene TRBV29-1; D gene unclear. V dropped 3 bases and J dropped 4 bases, with 9 bases sitting between them. There are 12 residues in the CDR3. Looked up from germline, CDR1 is SQVTM and CDR2 is ANQGSEA. CDR3 amino acids: CSVEPLSTEAFF. The CDR3 region has the DNA TGCAGCGTTGAGCCCCTAAGCACTGAAGCTTTCTTT.

This clonotype came up once. The rearrangement joins TRBV5-5 to TRBJ1-5; D is perhaps TRBD1 (5 bases). The germline V and J ends were trimmed by 4 bases and 2 bases, with 16 bases remaining between them. This CDR3 is 16 amino acids long. The germline V gene has CDR1 SGHKS and CDR2 YYEKEE (reference sequence). CDR3: CASSGDLYRGNQPQHF. The CDR3 region has the DNA TGTGCCAGCAGCGGGGACCTGTACCGCGGCAATCAGCCCCAGCATTTT. The full variable domain, completed using reference TRBV5-5 and TRBJ1-5, is DAGVTQSPTHLIKTRGQQVTLRCSPISGHKSVSWYQQVLGQGPQFIFQYYEKEERGRGNFPDRFSARQFPNYSSELNVNALLLGDSALYLCASSGDLYRGNQPQHFGDGTRLSIL.

This clonotype has only a few counts. V is TRBV12-3 or TRBV12-4 and J is TRBJ1-5; TRBD1 might be the D (5 bases). The V and J ends lost 6 bases and 4 bases respectively, with 10 bases between them. The length of the CDR3 is 13 residues. Here the CDR3 reads CASRNGGNQPQHF. The CDR3 DNA reads as TGTGCCAGCAGAAACGGGGGGAATCAGCCCCAGCATTTT.

This clonotype was seen more than once but under ten times. The chain links TRBV30 to TRBJ1-1; tentative D call: TRBD1 (6 bases). V was trimmed by 4 bases and J by 0 bases, leaving 12 bases between them. From germline, CDR1 is GTSNPN and CDR2 SVGIG (reference sequence). The CDR3 is made up of 14 amino acids. The CDR3 DNA is TGTGCCTGGACCTCTACAGGGATGAACACTGAAGCTTTCTTT. Protein sequence: CAWTSTGMNTEAFF.

This clonotype has only a few counts. V usage is TRBV24-1 and J usage is TRBJ1-5, with D uncertain. Germline values: CDR1 KGHDR, CDR2 SFDVKD. V was pared by 3 bases and J by 4 bases, with 12 bases between. This CDR3 contains 15 residues. The DNA of the CDR3 is TGTGCCACCAGTGATCCCGATGCGGGTAATCAGCCCCAGCATTTT. Translation gives CATSDPDAGNQPQHF.

The CDR3 region is CASSLVGLYSGNTIYF. The CDR3 DNA follows: TGTGCCAGCAGCTTAGTAGGCCTTTACTCTGGAAACACCATATATTTT. The V gene is TRBV7-8, the J gene TRBJ1-3; D is uncertain. Germline assignment: CDR1 SGHVS and CDR2 FQNEAQ. There are 16 residues in the CDR3. V lost 1 base and J lost 0, with 10 bases in between.

This clonotype was seen a handful of times. The chain employs TRBV12-3 or TRBV12-4 and TRBJ1-5; 7 bases line up with TRBD1. The CDR3 spans 16 residues. V shed 1 base and J 3 bases; nucleotides not matched to a gene: 6. The CDR3 region is CASSLVWTGPNQPQHF. CDR3 DNA sequence: TGTGCCAGCAGTTTAGTATGGACAGGCCCCAATCAGCCCCAGCATTTT.

This clonotype was picked up one time. J is TRBJ2-1 and V is TRBV7-6, with 10 bases identical to TRBD2. The CDR3 length is 15 residues. In germline, CDR1 is SGHVS, CDR2 FNYEAQ. Trimming removed 6 bases from V and 6 bases from J; junction bases left unmatched: 8. CDR3 protein: CASRPLAGEVNEQFF. CDR3 bases: TGTGCCAGCAGACCTCTAGCGGGGGAGGTCAATGAGCAGTTCTTC.

This clonotype was seen more than once but under ten times. CDR3 sequence: CASSFTGLSTEAFF. The DNA for the CDR3 is TGTGCCAGCAGTTTTACAGGGTTGAGCACTGAAGCTTTCTTT. The gene calls are TRBV28 and TRBJ1-1, with a tentative D call TRBD1 (6 bases). CDR1 is MDHEN, CDR2 SYDVKM, per germline. The CDR3 length is 14 residues. The V and J ends lost 3 bases and 4 bases respectively, with 12 bases between them.

This clonotype was picked up one time. The V call is TRBV28, the J call TRBJ2-7, with TRBD1 identical over 7 bases. V dropped 5 bases and J dropped 4; count of bases not matched to a gene: 8. This CDR3 region has 14 residues. Per germline, CDR1 MDHEN and CDR2 SYDVKM. The CDR3, as DNA: TGTGCCAGCAGTATCGGGACAGTTGGTTACGAGCAGTACTTC. Translating it yields CASSIGTVGYEQYF. The variable domain in full, completed from reference TRBV28 and TRBJ2-7, reads DVKVTQSSRYLVKRTGEKVFLECVQDMDHENMFWYRQDPGLGLRLIYFSYDVKMKEKGDIPEGYSVSREKKERFSLILESASTNQTSMYLCASSIGTVGYEQYFGPGTRLTVT.